Given below is one T cell receptor beta chain in context. Its target is unknown. This entry comes from a study of T cells after yellow fever vaccination. Study-level points and caveats: A small share of clonotypes appeared in both CD4 and CD8 compartments. It was a weaker secondary response, yet one that peaked faster, at day 5 versus 15. Abundant clonotypes from the bulk population could get into FACS-sorted repertoires as contaminants.

Germline V gene data show CDR1 as SGHNT and CDR2 as YENEEA. The CDR3 has 14 residues. V was cut by 6 bases and J by 4 bases, with 14 bases left in between. The authors made TCR cDNA by 5'RACE template switching, adding a universal primer site and UMIs. From the 5' RACE reads, TCRdb called clonotypes with MiXCR, one entry per CDR3 protein. The sample has 500,000 to 650,000 distinct CDR3 sequences, around 16% seen once. The source of this sequence is a man aged 18 to 30 who received the YFV17D yellow fever vaccine. This specimen was PBMCs, taken roughly 5 days after the first yellow fever vaccination. This rearrangement joins TRBV11-3 to TRBJ2-3; maybe TRBD1 (6 bases). The DNA for the CDR3 is TGTGCCAGCAGGGCCAGGGGAGAACCAGATACGCAGTATTTT. This encodes CASRARGEPDTQYF.